Listed below are T cell receptor beta chains from one sample, sequenced in a study of control samples from healthy donors and cancer patients. The method was immunoSEQ multiplex PCR; TCRdb's version includes in-frame clones alone and lacks a portion of them. The sample lists 55,000 to 70,000 clones, roughly 89% occurring once. The specimen was PBMCs. Every receptor here comes from a man in his 60s with colorectal cancer. Each CDR3 is given with its conserved first and last residue. D genes are given only for firm matches. A row's size may be missing; if present it is once, few, many or a size class.

TRBJ1-5	NA	TRBV7-8	NA	TGTGCCAGCAGCTTACCCCCCGGGGTGTCGGGGCAGCCCCAGCATTTT	CASSLPPGVSGQPQHF
TRBJ2-7	TRBD2	TRBV5-8	NA	TGTGCCAGCAGCTTGGAAGCGGGGGAGCAGTACTTC	CASSLEAGEQYF
TRBJ1-5	NA	TRBV21-1	NA	TGTGCCAGCAGCATTCCCCGATTAAATCAGCCCCAGCATTTT	CASSIPRLNQPQHF
TRBJ2-7	NA	TRBV11-2	NA	TGTGCCAGCAGCTTAGGGGGAAGCCTAGACTACGAGCAGTACTTC	CASSLGGSLDYEQYF
TRBJ1-6	TRBD1	TRBV5-1	NA	TGCGCCAGCAGCTCCCGACAGGGAAATTCACCCCTCCACTTT	CASSSRQGNSPLHF
TRBJ2-7	NA	TRBV3-1/TRBV3-2	NA	TGTGCCAGCAGCACCCTGAGGGGGGACGAGCAGTACTTC	CASSTLRGDEQYF
TRBJ2-2	NA	TRBV6-1	NA	TGTGCCAGCAGTGCAAGGAACAGCGGGTCGGGGACCGGGGAGCTGTTTTTT	CASSARNSGSGTGELFF
TRBJ2-2	NA	TRBV5-1	NA	TGCGCCAGCAGCATACAGAGCACGCTTGCCGGGGAGCTGTTTTTT	CASSIQSTLAGELFF
TRBJ2-5	NA	TRBV5-1	few	TGCGCCAGCAGCCCAACAGGGCAAGAGACCCAGTACTTC	CASSPTGQETQYF
TRBJ1-5	NA	TRBV30	NA	TGTGCCTGGAGTTTGCAGACAGCTAACAATCAGCCCCAGCATTTT	CAWSLQTANNQPQHF
TRBJ2-7	NA	TRBV28	few	TGTGCCAGCAGCCTGGAGCAGGGGAACTACGAGCAGTACTTC	CASSLEQGNYEQYF
TRBJ2-5	TRBD1	TRBV11-2	NA	TGTGCCACCGAAGGACAGGGGACTTCGCAAGAGACCCAGTACTTC	CATEGQGTSQETQYF
TRBJ2-3	TRBD1	TRBV9	NA	TGTGCCAGCAGCGTAGCCAGGGGGTCTGATACGCAGTATTTT	CASSVARGSDTQYF
TRBJ1-6	TRBD1	TRBV5-6	NA	TGTGCCAGCAGCTTGGTCGGGACAGCCAATTCACCCCCCCACTTT	CASSLVGTANSPPHF
TRBJ2-2	NA	TRBV30	NA	TGTGCCTGGAGTGTACGGGGGAGGGAGCTGTTTTTT	CAWSVRGRELFF
TRBJ1-1	NA	TRBV19	NA	TGTGCCAGTAGTTCCCAGAGGGACACTGAAGCTTTCTTT	CASSSQRDTEAFF
TRBJ2-4	NA	TRBV21-1	NA	TGTGCCAGCAGCAGGACAGGGAAAAACATTCAGTACTTC	CASSRTGKNIQYF
TRBJ2-7	TRBD2	TRBV6-5	NA	TGTGCCACCCTGGGGGGGGTCTACGAGCAGTACTTC	CATLGGVYEQYF
TRBJ2-1	NA	TRBV7-9	NA	TGTGCCAGCAGCTTAGAACCGGGATTAATCTACAATGAGCAGTTCTTC	CASSLEPGLIYNEQFF
TRBJ2-5	NA	TRBV5-1	NA	TGCGCCAGCAGCTTGGGTGGGAGCCTACAAGAGACCCAGTACTTC	CASSLGGSLQETQYF
TRBJ1-2	NA	TRBV2	few	TGTGCCAGCAGTGGGGACCGGGAGTTC	CASSGDREF
TRBJ2-5	NA	TRBV24-1	few	TGTGCCACCAGTCCTGGGGGGGGGCTGGAGACCCAGTACTTC	CATSPGGGLETQYF
TRBJ2-3	NA	TRBV2	NA	TGTGCCGGAGGCCGGGGGGCCAACACAGATACGCAGTATTTT	CAGGRGANTDTQYF
TRBJ1-2	NA	TRBV5-1	NA	TGCGCCAGCAGCCAGGACAGTTACTATGGCTACACCTTC	CASSQDSYYGYTF
TRBJ2-3	TRBD2	TRBV3-1/TRBV3-2	NA	TGTGCCAGCAGCCGTGGGGGACTAGCCACAGATACGCAGTATTTT	CASSRGGLATDTQYF
TRBJ2-3	NA	TRBV11-3	NA	TGTGCCAGCAGCTTCCCTGGGTCGGGTGCCAGGGGCGATACGCAGTATTTT	CASSFPGSGARGDTQYF
TRBJ1-1	NA	TRBV7-9	NA	TGTGCCAGCAGCTCCGATATAGGGGTCAACACTGAAGCTTTCTTT	CASSSDIGVNTEAFF
TRBJ1-2	NA	TRBV9	few	TGTGCCAGCAGCGCGCAATCAGGGGCACTTAACTATGGCTACACCTTC	CASSAQSGALNYGYTF
TRBJ2-5	NA	TRBV18	NA	TGTGCCAGCTCACCAGGGGTCCAAGAGACCCAGTACTTC	CASSPGVQETQYF
TRBJ1-1	TRBD1	TRBV7-9	NA	TGTGCCAGCAGCCTAAACTACAGGGGCGACACTGAAGCTTTCTTT	CASSLNYRGDTEAFF
TRBJ1-1	NA	TRBV6-2/TRBV6-3	once	TGTGCCAGCAGTTACGGTCGGTTGAGCACTGAAGCTTTCTTT	CASSYGRLSTEAFF
TRBJ1-5	TRBD1	TRBV7-2	NA	TGTGCCAGCAGTCGGACAGGGCCAGGTCAGCCCCAGCATTTT	CASSRTGPGQPQHF
TRBJ1-3	NA	TRBV6-4	NA	TGTGCCAGCAGTGACTCTGGGACGGCTCGCTCTGGAAACACCATATATTTT	CASSDSGTARSGNTIYF
TRBJ2-2	NA	TRBV11-2	NA	TGTGCCAGCACCTGGGCTGGGAGCACCGGGGAGCTGTTTTTT	CASTWAGSTGELFF
TRBJ2-3	TRBD1	TRBV19	NA	TGTGCCAGTAGTAGAACCGGGACAGGGAAAGATACGCAGTATTTT	CASSRTGTGKDTQYF
TRBJ2-7	NA	TRBV11-2	NA	TGTGCCAGCAGCCGTCCCCGTGGGAGCTCCTACGAGCAGTACTTC	CASSRPRGSSYEQYF
TRBJ2-7	NA	TRBV11-3	NA	TGTGCCAGCAGCGGGTTAACCTACGAGCAGTACTTC	CASSGLTYEQYF
TRBJ1-3	NA	TRBV7-2	NA	TGTGCCAGCAGGAAGGGGTTGACTGGAAACACCATATATTTT	CASRKGLTGNTIYF
TRBJ2-2	NA	TRBV6-1	NA	TGTGCCAGCAGTGAAGCGCGTGGGGGTACCGGGGAGCTGTTTTTT	CASSEARGGTGELFF
TRBJ2-7	TRBD1	TRBV3-1/TRBV3-2	NA	TGTGCCAGCAGCCAAGATTGGTTGACAGGGGTGAGGGAGCAGTACTTC	CASSQDWLTGVREQYF
TRBJ1-5	TRBD1	TRBV7-9	NA	TGTGCCAGCAGCCTCGGGACAGCTCAGCCCCAGCATTTT	CASSLGTAQPQHF
TRBJ1-4	NA	TRBV3-1/TRBV3-2	NA	TGTGCCAGCAGCCAAGGTAGAAAACTGTTTTTT	CASSQGRKLFF
TRBJ1-6	NA	TRBV5-1	NA	TGCGCCAGCAGTCCGGACCCCTCGGGGTATTCACCCCTCCACTTT	CASSPDPSGYSPLHF
TRBJ2-3	NA	TRBV6-5	NA	TGTGCCAGCACGGGGGTGACAGATACGCAGTATTTT	CASTGVTDTQYF
TRBJ2-3	TRBD2	TRBV3-1/TRBV3-2	NA	TGTGCCAGCAGCTGGGGGAAGCGGGGGGCCTTCACAGATACGCAGTATTTT	CASSWGKRGAFTDTQYF
TRBJ2-1	NA	TRBV5-1	NA	TGCGCCAGCAGCGCACAGGGCAATGAGCAGTTCTTC	CASSAQGNEQFF
TRBJ2-3	TRBD2	TRBV2	few	TGTGCCAGCAGAGCCGCTAGCGGGGGTCGAGATACGCAGTATTTT	CASRAASGGRDTQYF
TRBJ1-1	TRBD1	TRBV7-8	NA	TGTGCCAGCAGCACAGGGGACAGGGGAATTTCACCTTTCTTT	CASSTGDRGISPFF
TRBJ1-2	NA	TRBV28	NA	TGTGCCAGCAGGTCGGGACTCCTCTATGGCTACACCTTC	CASRSGLLYGYTF
TRBJ2-2	NA	TRBV12-5	NA	TGTGCTAGTGGTTTGAGGGCTGGGAACACCGGGGAGCTGTTTTTT	CASGLRAGNTGELFF
TRBJ1-5	NA	TRBV7-9	once	TGTGCCAGCAGCCACGGACAGAGGAATCAGCCCCAGCATTTT	CASSHGQRNQPQHF
TRBJ1-1	TRBD1	TRBV5-1	NA	TGCGCCAGCAGCTTGGAAGCAGGAGGGGGCACGGCTGAAGCTTTCTTT	CASSLEAGGGTAEAFF
TRBJ2-1	TRBD2	TRBV11-2	once	TGTGCCAGCAGCTATAGCGGGGGGGTGTACAATGAGCAGTTCTTC	CASSYSGGVYNEQFF
TRBJ2-7	TRBD1	TRBV10-1	few	TGCGCCAGCAGTCTGACAGGGGAAGGCGAGCAGTACTTC	CASSLTGEGEQYF
TRBJ2-2	NA	TRBV6-4	NA	TGTGCCAGCAGTGAAGGTCAGGGGAACACCGGGGAGCTGTTTTTT	CASSEGQGNTGELFF
TRBJ1-1	NA	TRBV19	NA	TGTGCCACCAAAGGACAGTCAGTCACTGAAGCTTTCTTT	CATKGQSVTEAFF
TRBJ2-1	NA	TRBV27	NA	TGTGCCAGCAGCCCAGAGGGGGTCGGCTACAATGAGCAGTTCTTC	CASSPEGVGYNEQFF
TRBJ1-5	NA	TRBV5-5	NA	TGTGCCAGCAGCCTACGGACAGTCCCCTCCGCGCCCCAGCATTTT	CASSLRTVPSAPQHF
TRBJ2-5	TRBD2	TRBV11-2	NA	TGTGCCAGCAGCTTTAGCGGGGGGGGAGGAGAGACCCAGTACTTC	CASSFSGGGGETQYF